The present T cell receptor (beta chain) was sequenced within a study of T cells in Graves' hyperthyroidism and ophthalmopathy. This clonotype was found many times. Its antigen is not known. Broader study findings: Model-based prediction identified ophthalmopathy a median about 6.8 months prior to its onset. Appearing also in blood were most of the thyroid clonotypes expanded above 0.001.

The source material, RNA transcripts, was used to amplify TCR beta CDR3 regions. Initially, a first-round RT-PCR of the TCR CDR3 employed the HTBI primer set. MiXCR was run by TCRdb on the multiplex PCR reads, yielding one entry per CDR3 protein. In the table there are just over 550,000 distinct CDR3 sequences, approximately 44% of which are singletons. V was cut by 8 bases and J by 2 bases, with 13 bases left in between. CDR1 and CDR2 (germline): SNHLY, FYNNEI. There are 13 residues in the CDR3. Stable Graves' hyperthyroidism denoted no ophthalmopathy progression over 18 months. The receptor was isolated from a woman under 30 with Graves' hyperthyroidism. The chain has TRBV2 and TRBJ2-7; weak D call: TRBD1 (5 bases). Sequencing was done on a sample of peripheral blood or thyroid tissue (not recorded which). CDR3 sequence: CASQGRAAYEQYF. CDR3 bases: TGTGCCAGCCAGGGCAGGGCTGCCTACGAGCAGTACTTC.